This T cell receptor (beta chain) originates from a study of blood T cell repertoires in COVID-19. Across the study: The United States, Italy and Spain supplied acute and convalescent COVID-19 samples. Sources were T cells, B-cell-depleted T cells, or PBMCs; the material itself was cDNA or gDNA.

This CDR3 comprises 14 residues. V lost 0 bases and J lost 3, with 11 bases in between. Germline V gives CDR1 SQVTM, CDR2 ANQGSEA. Original processing notes: From reference gene primer amplification, estimates of nucleated cell counts were derived. Sequencing used immunoSEQ multiplex PCR; TCRdb keeps in-frame clones, though not all of them. V, J and clone size reflect that table, while D and trimming were determined from the DNA. In the table there are around 160,000 clones, roughly 81% of which are singletons. The origin of this receptor is a human donor with acute or convalescent COVID-19. The donor label of this sample is uncertain. Sequencing used peripheral blood. The rearrangement joins TRBV29-1 to TRBJ1-1; D is undetermined. The CDR3 loop reads CSVEDWTAYTEAFF. Here the CDR3 DNA reads TGCAGCGTTGAAGATTGGACTGCATACACTGAAGCTTTCTTT.